A selection of T cell receptor beta chains follows, all from one sample in a study of blood T cells in healthy people across ages. Using its own MiXCR run on the 5' RACE reads, TCRdb lists one record per CDR3 protein. The table records 1.8 million or so distinct CDR3 sequences, about 39% of them present only once. Sequenced input: blood. Receptors were obtained from a human donor in good health. CDR3s leave out the opening cysteine and the closing phenylalanine or tryptophan. Each record gives: J gene, V gene, CDR3 length, CDR3 protein.

j_gene: TRBJ2-1; v_gene: TRBV9; len: 12; CDR3aa: ASSRTGSRNEQF
j_gene: TRBJ1-5; v_gene: TRBV7-2; len: 12; CDR3aa: ASDLGHSNQPQH
j_gene: TRBJ2-3; v_gene: TRBV29-1; len: 15; CDR3aa: SVKPRPGGQATDTQY
j_gene: TRBJ2-1; v_gene: TRBV29-1; len: 13; CDR3aa: SVRLGAGVANEQF
j_gene: TRBJ1-2; v_gene: TRBV10-3; len: 11; CDR3aa: AITSAVNYGYT
j_gene: TRBJ2-7; v_gene: TRBV28; len: 13; CDR3aa: ASSPHTFGPYEQY
j_gene: TRBJ2-7; v_gene: TRBV15; len: 12; CDR3aa: ATSRGLGQNEQY
j_gene: TRBJ1-2; v_gene: TRBV12-3/TRBV12-4; len: 12; CDR3aa: ASSPGLAHYGYT
j_gene: TRBJ2-3; v_gene: TRBV6-5; len: 9; CDR3aa: ATADGDTQY
j_gene: TRBJ1-4; v_gene: TRBV28; len: 13; CDR3aa: ASRAPGTFNEKLF
j_gene: TRBJ1-2; v_gene: TRBV25-1; len: 13; CDR3aa: ASSENGRGDYGYT
j_gene: .; v_gene: TRBV14; len: 16; CDR3aa: ASSPLGLAQRLYYEQY
j_gene: TRBJ2-1; v_gene: TRBV9; len: 14; CDR3aa: ASSVDGAGGPNEQF
j_gene: TRBJ2-5; v_gene: TRBV28; len: 14; CDR3aa: ASSGEAGGPGETQY
j_gene: TRBJ1-2; v_gene: TRBV4-3; len: 11; CDR3aa: ASSQERGERST
j_gene: TRBJ2-4; v_gene: TRBV20-1; len: 11; CDR3aa: SAEAGGKNIQY
j_gene: TRBJ2-1; v_gene: TRBV6-1; len: 13; CDR3aa: ASSEGSGGYNEQF
j_gene: TRBJ1-2; v_gene: TRBV11-2; len: 14; CDR3aa: ASSLGQGGSDYGYT
j_gene: TRBJ1-2; v_gene: TRBV20-1; len: 17; CDR3aa: SARPAVGQSWEANYGYT
j_gene: TRBJ2-3; v_gene: TRBV6-2/TRBV6-3; len: 9; CDR3aa: ASEAVDTQY
j_gene: TRBJ2-1; v_gene: TRBV20-1; len: 15; CDR3aa: SAKTTSGGALENEQF
j_gene: TRBJ1-2; v_gene: TRBV27; len: 11; CDR3aa: ASSPFSGYGYT
j_gene: TRBJ1-5; v_gene: TRBV7-2; len: 13; CDR3aa: ASSPQGNSNQPQH
j_gene: TRBJ2-1; v_gene: TRBV6-2/TRBV6-3; len: 13; CDR3aa: ASSPYSGEDNEQF
j_gene: TRBJ2-1; v_gene: TRBV2; len: 13; CDR3aa: ASSAGRGLYNEQF